This T cell receptor (beta chain) is drawn from a study of blood T cell repertoires in COVID-19. The CDR3 is 15 amino acids. With 5 bases removed from V and 5 bases from J, the gap between germline ends came to 18 bases. From germline, CDR1 is MDHEN and CDR2 SYDVKM. Per the study methods: Reference gene primer amplification yielded estimated nucleated cell counts. Clones were sequenced by immunoSEQ multiplex PCR, and TCRdb holds only the in-frame ones, with some missing. V, J and clone size reflect that table, while D and trimming were determined from the DNA. The profile shows approximately 330,000 clones, roughly 89% of them singletons.

V and J are TRBV28 and TRBJ1-1; a weak D match, TRBD1 (6 bases). Sequencing was carried out using peripheral blood. The receptor was isolated from a woman in her forties with COVID-19, enrolled during active disease. CDR3: CASSPQGGAETEAFF. The DNA for the CDR3 is TGTGCCAGCAGTCCGCAAGGGGGGGCAGAGACTGAAGCTTTCTTT.